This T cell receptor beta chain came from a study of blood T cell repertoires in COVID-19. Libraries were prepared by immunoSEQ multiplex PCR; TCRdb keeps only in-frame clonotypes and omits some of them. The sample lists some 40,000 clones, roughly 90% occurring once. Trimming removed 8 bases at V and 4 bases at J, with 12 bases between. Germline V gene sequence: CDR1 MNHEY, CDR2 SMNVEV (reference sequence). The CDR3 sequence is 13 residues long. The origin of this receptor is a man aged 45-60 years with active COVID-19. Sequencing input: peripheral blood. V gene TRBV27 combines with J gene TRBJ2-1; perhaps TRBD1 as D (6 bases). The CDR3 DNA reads TGTGCCAGCTCTCAGGGGCTGTACAATGAGCAGTTCTTC. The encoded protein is CASSQGLYNEQFF.